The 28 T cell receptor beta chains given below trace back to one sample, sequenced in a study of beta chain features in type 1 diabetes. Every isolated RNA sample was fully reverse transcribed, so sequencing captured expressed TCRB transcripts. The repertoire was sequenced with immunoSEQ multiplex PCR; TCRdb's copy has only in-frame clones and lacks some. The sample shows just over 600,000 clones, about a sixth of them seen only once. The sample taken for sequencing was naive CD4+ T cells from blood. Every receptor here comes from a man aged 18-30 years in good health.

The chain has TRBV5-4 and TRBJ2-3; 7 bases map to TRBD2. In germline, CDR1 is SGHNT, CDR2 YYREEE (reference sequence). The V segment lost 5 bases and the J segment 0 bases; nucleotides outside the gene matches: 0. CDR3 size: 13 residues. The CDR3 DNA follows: TGTGCCAGCAGACTAGCGAGCACAGATACGCAGTATTTT. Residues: CASRLASTDTQYF.

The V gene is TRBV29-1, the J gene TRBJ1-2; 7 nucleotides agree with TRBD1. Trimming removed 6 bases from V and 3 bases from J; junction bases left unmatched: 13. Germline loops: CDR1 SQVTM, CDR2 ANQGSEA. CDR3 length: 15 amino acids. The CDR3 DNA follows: TGCAGCGTCCCCAGGGGATCCGGGACAGACTATGGCTACACCTTC. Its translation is CSVPRGSGTDYGYTF.

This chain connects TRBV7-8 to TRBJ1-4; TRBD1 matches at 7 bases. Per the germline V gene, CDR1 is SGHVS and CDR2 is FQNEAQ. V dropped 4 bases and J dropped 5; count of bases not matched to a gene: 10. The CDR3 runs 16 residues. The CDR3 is CASSSRGQARNEKLFF. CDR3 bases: TGTGCCAGCAGCTCCCGAGGACAGGCGAGGAATGAAAAACTGTTTTTT. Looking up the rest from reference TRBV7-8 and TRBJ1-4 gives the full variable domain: GAGVSQSPRYKVAKRGQDVALRCDPISGHVSLFWYQQALGQGPEFLTYFQNEAQLDKSGLPSDRFFAERPEGSVSTLKIQRTQQEDSAVYLCASSSRGQARNEKLFFGSGTQLSVL.

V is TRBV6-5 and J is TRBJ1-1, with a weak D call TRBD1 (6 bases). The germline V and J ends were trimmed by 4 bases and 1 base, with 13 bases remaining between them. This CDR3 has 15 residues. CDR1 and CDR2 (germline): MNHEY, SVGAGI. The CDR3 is CASSFQGPRNTEAFF. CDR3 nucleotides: TGTGCCAGCAGTTTTCAGGGGCCACGGAACACTGAAGCTTTCTTT.

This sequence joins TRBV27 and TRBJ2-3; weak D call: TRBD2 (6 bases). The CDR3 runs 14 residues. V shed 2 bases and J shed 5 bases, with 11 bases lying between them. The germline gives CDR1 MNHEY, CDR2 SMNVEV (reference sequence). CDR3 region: CASSLGQGGDTQYF. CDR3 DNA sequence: TGTGCCAGCAGTTTAGGTCAGGGAGGAGATACGCAGTATTTT.

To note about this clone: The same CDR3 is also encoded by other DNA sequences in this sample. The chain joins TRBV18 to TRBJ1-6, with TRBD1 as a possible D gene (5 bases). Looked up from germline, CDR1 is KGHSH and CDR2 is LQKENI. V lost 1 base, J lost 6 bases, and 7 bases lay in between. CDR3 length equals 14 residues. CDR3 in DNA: TGTGCCAGCTCACCACTAGACAGTAATTCACCCCTCCACTTT. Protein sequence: CASSPLDSNSPLHF. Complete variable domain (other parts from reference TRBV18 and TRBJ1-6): NAGVMQNPRHLVRRRGQEARLRCSPMKGHSHVYWYRQLPEEGLKFMVYLQKENIIDESGMPKERFSAEFPKEGPSILRIQQVVRGDSAAYFCASSPLDSNSPLHFGNGTRLTVT.

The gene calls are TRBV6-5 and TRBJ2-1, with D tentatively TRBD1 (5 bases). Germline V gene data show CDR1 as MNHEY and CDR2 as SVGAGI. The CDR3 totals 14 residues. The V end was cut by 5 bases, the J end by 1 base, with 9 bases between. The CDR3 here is CASSKGQSYNEQFF. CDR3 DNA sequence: TGTGCCAGCAGTAAGGGGCAGTCCTACAATGAGCAGTTCTTC.

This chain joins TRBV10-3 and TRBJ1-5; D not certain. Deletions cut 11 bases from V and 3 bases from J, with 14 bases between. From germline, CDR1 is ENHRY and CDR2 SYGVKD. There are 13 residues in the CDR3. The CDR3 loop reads CAGGPQANQPQHF. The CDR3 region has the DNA TGTGCCGGCGGTCCCCAGGCCAATCAGCCCCAGCATTTT.

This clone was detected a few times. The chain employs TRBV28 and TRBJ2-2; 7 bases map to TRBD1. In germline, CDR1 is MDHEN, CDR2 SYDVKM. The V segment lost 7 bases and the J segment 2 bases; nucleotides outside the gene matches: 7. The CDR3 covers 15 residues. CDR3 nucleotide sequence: TGTGCCAGCAATGAACAGGGGAAAAACACCGGGGAGCTGTTTTTT. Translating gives CASNEQGKNTGELFF.

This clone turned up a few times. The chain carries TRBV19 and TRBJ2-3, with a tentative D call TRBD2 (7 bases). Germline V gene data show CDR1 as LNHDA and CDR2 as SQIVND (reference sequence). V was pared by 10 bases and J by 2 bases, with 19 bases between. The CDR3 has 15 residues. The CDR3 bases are TGTGCCACTGAAGAACTCGGGGGGCCCACAGATACGCAGTATTTT. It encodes CATEELGGPTDTQYF.

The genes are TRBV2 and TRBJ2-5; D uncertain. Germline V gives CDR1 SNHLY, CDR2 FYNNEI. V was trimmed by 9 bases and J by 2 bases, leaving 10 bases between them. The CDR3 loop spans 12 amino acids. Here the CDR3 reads CASSRAQETQYF. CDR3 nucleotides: TGTGCCAGTTCCCGGGCACAAGAGACCCAGTACTTC.

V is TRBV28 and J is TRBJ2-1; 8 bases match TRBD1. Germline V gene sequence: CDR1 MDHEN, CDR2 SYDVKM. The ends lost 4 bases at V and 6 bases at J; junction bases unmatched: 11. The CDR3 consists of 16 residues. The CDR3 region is CASSSSGQGGANEQFF. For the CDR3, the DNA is TGTGCCAGCAGTTCGAGTGGACAGGGAGGTGCCAATGAGCAGTTCTTC.

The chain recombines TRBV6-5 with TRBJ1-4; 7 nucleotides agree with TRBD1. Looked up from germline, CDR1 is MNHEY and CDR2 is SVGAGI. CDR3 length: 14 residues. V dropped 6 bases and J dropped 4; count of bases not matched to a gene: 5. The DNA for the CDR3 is TGTGCCAGCAGCACAGGGGTTGGTAATGAAAAACTGTTTTTT. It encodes CASSTGVGNEKLFF.

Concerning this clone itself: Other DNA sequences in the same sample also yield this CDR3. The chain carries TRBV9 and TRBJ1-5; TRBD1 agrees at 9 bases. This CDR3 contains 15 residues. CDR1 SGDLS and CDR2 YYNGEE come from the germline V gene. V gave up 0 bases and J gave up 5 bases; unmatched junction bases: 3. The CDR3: CASSVAGQGDQPQHF. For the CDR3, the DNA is TGTGCCAGCAGCGTAGCGGGACAGGGCGATCAGCCCCAGCATTTT.

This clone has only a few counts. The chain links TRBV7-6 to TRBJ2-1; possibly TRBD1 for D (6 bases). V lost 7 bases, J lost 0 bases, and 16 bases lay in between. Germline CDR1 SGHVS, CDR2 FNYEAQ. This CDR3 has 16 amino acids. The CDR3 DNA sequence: TGTGCCAGCACGCCACCGGGACATAGCTCCTACAATGAGCAGTTCTTC. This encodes CASTPPGHSSYNEQFF.

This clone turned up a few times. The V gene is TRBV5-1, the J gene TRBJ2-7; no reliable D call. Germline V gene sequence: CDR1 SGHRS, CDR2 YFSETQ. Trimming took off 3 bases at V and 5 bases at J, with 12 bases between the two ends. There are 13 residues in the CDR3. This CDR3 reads CASSSARVHEQYF. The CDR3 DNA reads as TGCGCCAGCAGCTCAGCTAGAGTCCACGAGCAGTACTTC.

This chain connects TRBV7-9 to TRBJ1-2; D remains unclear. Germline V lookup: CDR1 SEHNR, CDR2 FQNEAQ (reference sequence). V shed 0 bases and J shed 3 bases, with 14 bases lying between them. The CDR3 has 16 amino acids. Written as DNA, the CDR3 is TGTGCCAGCAGCTTAGCTCCAGTCTGGCTTTACTATGGCTACACCTTC. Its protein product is CASSLAPVWLYYGYTF.

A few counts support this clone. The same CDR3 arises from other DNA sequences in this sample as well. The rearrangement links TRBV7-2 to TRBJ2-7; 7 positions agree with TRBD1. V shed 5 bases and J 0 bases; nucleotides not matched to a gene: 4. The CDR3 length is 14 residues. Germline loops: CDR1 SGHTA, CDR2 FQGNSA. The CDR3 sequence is CASSRGQSSYEQYF. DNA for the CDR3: TGTGCCAGCAGCCGGGGACAGAGCTCCTACGAGCAGTACTTC.

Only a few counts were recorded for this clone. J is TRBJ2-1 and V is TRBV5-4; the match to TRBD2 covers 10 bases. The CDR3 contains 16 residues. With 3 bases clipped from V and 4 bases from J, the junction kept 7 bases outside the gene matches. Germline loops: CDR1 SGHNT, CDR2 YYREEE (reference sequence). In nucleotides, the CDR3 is TGTGCCAGCAGCTCCCCCGAGCGGGGGGGATACAATGAGCAGTTCTTC. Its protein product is CASSSPERGGYNEQFF.

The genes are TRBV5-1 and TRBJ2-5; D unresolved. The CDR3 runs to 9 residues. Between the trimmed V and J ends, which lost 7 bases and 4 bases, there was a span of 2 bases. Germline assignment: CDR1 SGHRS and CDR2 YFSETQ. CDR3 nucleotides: TGCGCCAGCTCAGAGACCCAGTACTTC. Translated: CASSETQYF.

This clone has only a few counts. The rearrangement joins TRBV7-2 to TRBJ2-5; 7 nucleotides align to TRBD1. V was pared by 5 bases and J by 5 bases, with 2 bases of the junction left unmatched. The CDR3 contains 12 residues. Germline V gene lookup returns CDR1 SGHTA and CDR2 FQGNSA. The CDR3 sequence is CASSMDRETQYF. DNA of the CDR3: TGTGCCAGCAGCATGGACAGGGAGACCCAGTACTTC.

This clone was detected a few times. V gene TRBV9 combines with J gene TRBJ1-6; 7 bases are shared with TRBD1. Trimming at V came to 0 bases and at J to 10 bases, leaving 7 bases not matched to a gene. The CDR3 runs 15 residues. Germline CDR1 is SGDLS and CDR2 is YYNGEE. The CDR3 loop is CASSVENRGRSPLHF. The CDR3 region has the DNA TGTGCCAGCAGCGTAGAAAACAGGGGAAGATCACCCCTCCACTTT.

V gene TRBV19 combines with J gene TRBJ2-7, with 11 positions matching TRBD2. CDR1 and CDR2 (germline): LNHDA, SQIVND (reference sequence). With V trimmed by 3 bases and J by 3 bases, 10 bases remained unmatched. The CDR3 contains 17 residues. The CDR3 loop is CASSIMASGTSGYEQYF. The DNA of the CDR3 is TGTGCCAGTAGTATTATGGCCTCCGGGACTAGCGGCTACGAGCAGTACTTC.

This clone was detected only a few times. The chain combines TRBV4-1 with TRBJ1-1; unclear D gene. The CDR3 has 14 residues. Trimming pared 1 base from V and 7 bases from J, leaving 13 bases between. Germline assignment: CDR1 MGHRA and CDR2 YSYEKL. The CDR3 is CASSQAHRSVEAFF. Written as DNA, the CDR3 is TGCGCCAGCAGCCAAGCGCATCGTTCGGTTGAAGCTTTCTTT.

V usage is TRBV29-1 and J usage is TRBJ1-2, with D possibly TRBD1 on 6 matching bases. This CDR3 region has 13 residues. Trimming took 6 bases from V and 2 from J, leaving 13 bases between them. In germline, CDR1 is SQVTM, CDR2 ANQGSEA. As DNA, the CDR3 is TGCAGCGTCGAGGGGGGGGAGAACTATGGCTACACCTTC. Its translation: CSVEGGENYGYTF.

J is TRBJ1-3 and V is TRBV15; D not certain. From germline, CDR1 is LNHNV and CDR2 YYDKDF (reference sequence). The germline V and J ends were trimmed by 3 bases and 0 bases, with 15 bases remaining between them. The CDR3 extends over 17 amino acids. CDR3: CATSSPNGKHSGNTIYF. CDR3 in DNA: TGTGCCACCAGCAGCCCTAACGGCAAGCACTCTGGAAACACCATATATTTT.

The CDR3 loop is CASSIVGYEQYF. DNA of the CDR3: TGTGCCAGTAGTATAGTCGGCTACGAGCAGTACTTC. The V call is TRBV19, the J call TRBJ2-7; D is undetermined. Between the trimmed V and J ends, which lost 1 base and 3 bases, there was a span of 4 bases. The CDR3 sequence is 12 residues long. CDR1 LNHDA and CDR2 SQIVND come from the germline V gene (reference sequence).

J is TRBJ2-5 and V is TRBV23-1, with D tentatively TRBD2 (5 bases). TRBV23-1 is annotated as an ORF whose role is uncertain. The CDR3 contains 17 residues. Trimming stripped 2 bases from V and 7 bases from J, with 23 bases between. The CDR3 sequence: CASSQRKWRTARGTQYF. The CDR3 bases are TGCGCCAGCAGTCAACGAAAATGGAGGACTGCCCGTGGGACCCAGTACTTC.